The rows below give T cell receptor beta chains drawn from one sample of a study of OX40 agonist ivuxolimab in advanced cancers. Profiling relied on immunoSEQ multiplex PCR, and the TCRdb table lists in-frame clones only, not all of them. The table records some 70,000 clones, nearly 90% of them present only once. Sequencing used CD4+ or CD8+ T cells sorted from blood, obtained in a trial of the OX40 agonist ivuxolimab. The receptors originated from an adult with an advanced solid tumor such as melanoma, head and neck, liver or kidney cancer. The CDR3 runs from the conserved cysteine through the conserved F or W. Fields, in order: D gene, CDR3 length, clone size, V gene, J gene, CDR3 protein, CDR3 DNA. A D gene is named only where the DNA matches it firmly. Size values are once, few and many counts, or a class for expanded clones, and some rows have none.

D gene: .
CDR3 length: 14
clone size: .
V gene: TRBV6-5
J gene: TRBJ1-5
CDR3 protein: CASRPGLGNQPQHF
CDR3 DNA: TGTGCCAGCAGACCCGGACTGGGCAATCAGCCCCAGCATTTT

D gene: .
CDR3 length: 15
clone size: .
V gene: TRBV9
J gene: TRBJ1-4
CDR3 protein: CASSVRGGANEKLFF
CDR3 DNA: TGTGCCAGCAGCGTGCGGGGGGGTGCTAATGAAAAACTGTTTTTT

D gene: TRBD1
CDR3 length: 15
clone size: .
V gene: TRBV11-2
J gene: TRBJ2-5
CDR3 protein: CASSFGTGVGETQYF
CDR3 DNA: TGTGCCAGCAGCTTCGGGACAGGGGTGGGGGAGACCCAGTACTTC

D gene: .
CDR3 length: 11
clone size: .
V gene: TRBV11-3
J gene: TRBJ2-5
CDR3 protein: CASSSGETQYF
CDR3 DNA: TGTGCCAGCAGCTCGGGAGAGACCCAGTACTTC

D gene: .
CDR3 length: 13
clone size: .
V gene: TRBV6-1
J gene: TRBJ1-1
CDR3 protein: CASSELRAVRAFF
CDR3 DNA: TGTGCCAGCAGTGAACTGCGAGCAGTCCGGGCTTTCTTT

D gene: .
CDR3 length: 13
clone size: .
V gene: TRBV7-2
J gene: TRBJ2-3
CDR3 protein: CASSLAGGGTQYF
CDR3 DNA: TGTGCCAGCAGCTTAGCGGGGGGCGGAACGCAGTATTTT

D gene: TRBD1
CDR3 length: 18
clone size: .
V gene: TRBV30
J gene: TRBJ1-3
CDR3 protein: CAWSVQGSGQGAGNTIYF
CDR3 DNA: TGTGCCTGGAGTGTACAAGGATCAGGACAGGGGGCTGGAAACACCATATATTTT

D gene: .
CDR3 length: 10
clone size: .
V gene: TRBV6-5
J gene: TRBJ1-5
CDR3 protein: CASNRKPQHF
CDR3 DNA: TGTGCCAGCAATAGAAAGCCCCAGCATTTT

D gene: .
CDR3 length: 12
clone size: once
V gene: TRBV6-5
J gene: TRBJ2-7
CDR3 protein: CASRKQGYEQYF
CDR3 DNA: TGTGCCAGCAGAAAACAGGGTTACGAGCAGTACTTC

D gene: TRBD1
CDR3 length: 16
clone size: .
V gene: TRBV28
J gene: TRBJ1-3
CDR3 protein: CASSLWGQGRGNTIYF
CDR3 DNA: TGTGCCAGCAGTTTATGGGGACAGGGGCGGGGAAACACCATATATTTT

D gene: .
CDR3 length: 13
clone size: .
V gene: TRBV2
J gene: TRBJ1-1
CDR3 protein: CASNNEMNTEAFF
CDR3 DNA: TGTGCCAGCAATAATGAAATGAACACTGAAGCTTTCTTT

D gene: TRBD1
CDR3 length: 15
clone size: .
V gene: TRBV7-2
J gene: TRBJ1-3
CDR3 protein: CASRVGTGSGDTIYF
CDR3 DNA: TGTGCCAGCAGGGTAGGGACAGGCAGTGGGGACACCATATATTTT

D gene: .
CDR3 length: 14
clone size: .
V gene: TRBV6-5
J gene: TRBJ1-5
CDR3 protein: CASSYAGGNQPQHF
CDR3 DNA: TGTGCCAGCAGTTACGCGGGAGGCAATCAGCCCCAGCATTTT

D gene: .
CDR3 length: 12
clone size: few
V gene: TRBV7-9
J gene: TRBJ1-1
CDR3 protein: CASSPQNTEAFF
CDR3 DNA: TGTGCCAGCAGCCCACAGAACACTGAAGCTTTCTTT

D gene: TRBD1
CDR3 length: 15
clone size: .
V gene: TRBV18
J gene: TRBJ2-7
CDR3 protein: CASSHPTGGVYEQYF
CDR3 DNA: TGTGCCAGCTCGCATCCGACAGGGGGAGTGTACGAGCAGTACTTC

D gene: .
CDR3 length: 12
clone size: .
V gene: TRBV30
J gene: TRBJ2-1
CDR3 protein: CAWSVRYNEQFF
CDR3 DNA: TGTGCCTGGAGTGTGAGGTACAATGAGCAGTTCTTC

D gene: .
CDR3 length: 13
clone size: .
V gene: TRBV10-3
J gene: TRBJ1-5
CDR3 protein: CAISEDRNQPQHF
CDR3 DNA: TGTGCCATCAGTGAGGACAGGAATCAGCCCCAGCATTTT